These 15 T cell receptor beta chains were all obtained from the same sample, sequenced in a study of control samples from healthy donors and cancer patients. Measured with immunoSEQ multiplex PCR; TCRdb has only the in-frame clones, and not every one. The data hold 95,000 to 100,000 clones, with around 89% observed a single time. Sequenced sample: blood. The receptors shown here come from a man aged 30 to 45 in good health.

V is TRBV10-2 and J is TRBJ2-3, with 9 positions matching TRBD2. The CDR3 is made up of 16 amino acids. CDR1 is WSHSY, CDR2 SAAADI, per germline. Trimming took 5 bases from V and 2 from J; bases not matched to a gene: 8. For the CDR3, the DNA is TGCGCCAGCAGTAACATTCGACTAGCGGCCACAGATACGCAGTATTTT. Its translation: CASSNIRLAATDTQYF.

This chain uses TRBV3-1 (or the pseudogene TRBV3-2) with TRBJ1-3, with D possibly TRBD1 on 5 matching bases. This CDR3 comprises 14 residues. The germline CDR1 and CDR2 sequences are LGHDT and YNNKEL (reference sequence). Trimming took 0 bases from V and 5 from J, leaving 8 bases between them. The CDR3 loop reads CASSQDRVRNTIYF. DNA for the CDR3: TGTGCCAGCAGCCAAGACAGGGTTAGAAACACCATATATTTT.

This clone appeared a few times. V gene TRBV19 combines with J gene TRBJ2-3; 8 bases match TRBD1. Germline V CDR1 and CDR2: LNHDA, SQIVND (reference sequence). The junction had 3 bases not matched to a gene; V was cut back by 2 bases and J by 2 bases. The CDR3 length is 15 residues. CDR3 sequence reads: CASSIRQGHTDTQYF. The CDR3 coding sequence is TGTGCCAGTAGTATAAGACAGGGGCACACAGATACGCAGTATTTT.

The genes are TRBV25-1 and TRBJ2-4; TRBD1 matches at 9 bases. Losses at the gene ends were 5 bases for V and 3 bases for J; bases not matched to a gene: 8. The CDR3 runs 16 residues. The germline gives CDR1 MGHDK, CDR2 SYGVNS. Here the CDR3 DNA reads TGTGCCAGCAGTCCCCAGGGGACAGGGCACAAAAACATTCAGTACTTC. This gives the protein CASSPQGTGHKNIQYF.

CDR3 nucleotides: TGTGCCAGCACCCCCGGAGGATTCTCTGGAAACACCATATATTTT. Translating it yields CASTPGGFSGNTIYF. The chain is built from TRBV28 and TRBJ1-3; unclear D gene. V lost 7 bases, J lost 0 bases, and 13 bases lay in between. CDR3 length equals 15 residues. Germline CDR1 reads MDHEN; CDR2 reads SYDVKM.

Here the CDR3 DNA reads TGTGCCAGCAGCGTAGGGGGAGCCCAAGAGACCCAGTACTTC. It yields the protein CASSVGGAQETQYF. The chain combines TRBV9 with TRBJ2-5; tentatively, D is TRBD2 (5 bases). This CDR3 is built from 14 residues. V shed 0 bases and J shed 1 base, with 7 bases lying between them. Germline lookup yields CDR1 SGDLS and CDR2 YYNGEE.

In its sample, this clone was seen a few times. This rearrangement joins TRBV10-3 to TRBJ2-7; no reliable D call. V was trimmed by 8 bases and J by 5 bases, leaving 13 bases between them. The CDR3 length is 12 residues. Germline CDR1 reads ENHRY; CDR2 reads SYGVKD. The CDR3 sequence is CAIHPPGNEQYV. The CDR3 bases are TGTGCCATCCATCCTCCAGGCAACGAGCAGTACGTC.

The chain joins TRBV24-1 to TRBJ2-5, with D unclear. V shed 3 bases and J shed 4 bases, with 8 bases lying between them. The V gene's germline CDR1 is KGHDR and CDR2 SFDVKD. The CDR3 length is 13 residues. The chain's CDR3 is CATSDGVPETQYF. The CDR3 nucleotides are TGTGCCACCAGTGATGGGGTTCCAGAGACCCAGTACTTC.

V gene TRBV18 combines with J gene TRBJ2-1; 7 bases are a match to TRBD1. The length of the CDR3 is 14 residues. Germline V gene sequence: CDR1 KGHSH, CDR2 LQKENI. The V segment lost 3 bases and the J segment 7 bases; nucleotides outside the gene matches: 6. This chain's CDR3 is CASSPDRFENEQFF. The DNA for the CDR3 is TGTGCCAGCTCACCGGACAGGTTCGAGAATGAGCAGTTCTTC.

This chain links TRBV4-2 with TRBJ2-1; D uncertain. Per the germline V gene, CDR1 is LGHNA and CDR2 is YNFKEQ. V lost 0 bases and J 4 bases, leaving 7 bases between the germline ends. This CDR3 region has 14 residues. CDR3 sequence: CASSQEHVYNEQFF. CDR3 nucleotides: TGTGCCAGCAGCCAAGAACACGTATACAATGAGCAGTTCTTC.

In DNA form, the CDR3 reads TGTGCCAGCAGCCAAGGGGATCGAACCGGGGAGCTGTTTTTT. Translated: CASSQGDRTGELFF. The chain joins TRBV4-2 to TRBJ2-2; D is unresolved. Germline values: CDR1 LGHNA, CDR2 YNFKEQ. Trimming shortened V by 1 base and J by 5 bases, and 8 bases separated the two germline ends. The CDR3 runs 14 residues.

This chain links TRBV19 with TRBJ1-4; 7 bases line up with TRBD1. CDR3 length equals 16 residues. J was trimmed by 5 bases and V by 5 bases; bases with no gene match: 11. CDR1 and CDR2 from the germline V gene are LNHDA and SQIVND (reference sequence). DNA of the CDR3: TGTGCCAGTAGTCGGGCAGGGGGTGGTGTGAATGAAAAACTGTTTTTT. Translation: CASSRAGGGVNEKLFF.

J is TRBJ1-3 and V is TRBV10-3; 7 positions match TRBD1. From germline, CDR1 is ENHRY and CDR2 SYGVKD. J was trimmed by 5 bases and V by 4 bases; bases with no gene match: 5. This CDR3 has 14 amino acids. DNA of the CDR3: TGTGCCATCAGTGCGACAGGGTCTAGAAACACCATATATTTT. Translation gives CAISATGSRNTIYF.

This rearrangement joins TRBV10-2 to TRBJ2-2; TRBD1 aligns across 7 bases. Germline CDR1 WSHSY, CDR2 SAAADI. V lost 7 bases, J lost 5 bases, and 10 bases stayed unmatched. The CDR3 has 15 residues. CDR3: CASKIRDSSTGELFF. In DNA, the CDR3 is TGCGCCAGCAAGATCCGGGACAGTTCGACCGGGGAGCTGTTTTTT.

The V call is TRBV7-8, the J call TRBJ2-1; 13 bases match TRBD2. Germline-derived CDR1 and CDR2 are SGHVS and FQNEAQ. Trimming took 2 bases from V and 2 from J; bases not matched to a gene: 12. The CDR3 length is 20 residues. The CDR3 DNA is TGTGCCAGCAGCTTATTGGCGGGTACTAGCGGGAGGGTCCCCTACAATGAGCAGTTCTTC. This gives the protein CASSLLAGTSGRVPYNEQFF.